These T cell receptor beta chains were read from a single sample in a study of cytomegalovirus exposure and HLA in healthy donors. Sequenced by immunoSEQ multiplex PCR; TCRdb stores in-frame clones only, minus some. The sample lists almost 200,000 clones, approximately 78% seen once, with 1% to 1.5% in the top ten. Sample: PBMCs. The receptors originated from a woman aged 25 to 39 in good health and CMV-seronegative. The CDR3 runs from the conserved cysteine through the conserved F or W. D genes are given only for firm matches. For some rows the clone size is stated as once, few or many, or as a class when expanded; others skip it.

.	TRBJ2-1	TRBV6-5	.	TGTGCCACCCAACGGGGAGGTGGTAGCGGAGGAGAGCAGTTCTTC	CATQRGGGSGGEQFF
.	TRBJ2-3	TRBV28	.	TGTGCCAGCCAATCGGGTACAGATACGCAGTATTTT	CASQSGTDTQYF
.	TRBJ2-7	TRBV5-6	.	TGTGCCAGCAGCTTGGTCAGCTACGAGCAGTACTTC	CASSLVSYEQYF
.	TRBJ1-1	TRBV29-1	.	TGCAGCGTTGCCTCTCGACTCCGCTACACTGAAGCTTTCTTT	CSVASRLRYTEAFF
once	TRBJ2-5	TRBV5-4	.	TGTGCCAGCAGCCCTGGAGGGTATGGGGAGACCCAGTACTTC	CASSPGGYGETQYF
.	TRBJ2-3	TRBV4-2	.	TGTGCCAGCAGCCAAGCCCCCCTAGCCGGGACAGATACGCAGTATTTT	CASSQAPLAGTDTQYF
once	TRBJ2-7	TRBV5-1	.	TGCGCCAGCAGCTTGGGCAGGGCCCCCCTCGAGCAGTACTTC	CASSLGRAPLEQYF
.	TRBJ2-2	TRBV18	TRBD1	TGTGCCAGCTCATATCGACAGGGGCGGCACGGGGAGCTGTTTTTT	CASSYRQGRHGELFF
.	TRBJ2-5	TRBV27	.	TGTGCCAGCAGTTTTGAGCCCCCGGGACTTTCGTACCAAGAGACCCAGTACTTC	CASSFEPPGLSYQETQYF
.	TRBJ2-2	TRBV30	TRBD2	TGTGCCTGGACTAGCGGGAGGACGAACACCGGGGAGCTGTTTTTT	CAWTSGRTNTGELFF
.	TRBJ2-1	TRBV5-1	.	TGCGCCAGCAGCTTGGGAGGGTACAATGAGCAGTTCTTC	CASSLGGYNEQFF
.	TRBJ1-1	TRBV7-9	.	TGTGCCAGCAGACGTGGGGGCTACACTGAAGCTTTCTTT	CASRRGGYTEAFF
.	TRBJ1-2	TRBV6-5	.	TGTGCCAGCAGTTACGACAGGCGTCCTCGCGGCTACACCTTC	CASSYDRRPRGYTF
.	TRBJ2-7	TRBV6-6	TRBD2	TGTGCCAGCAGCCCCGGACTAGCGGGGGCCTCCTACGAGCAGTACTTC	CASSPGLAGASYEQYF
once	TRBJ2-7	TRBV18	.	TGTGCCAGCTCACCCGGAGGTGGGAGCTCCTACGAGCAGTACTTC	CASSPGGGSSYEQYF
.	TRBJ2-7	TRBV29-1	.	TGCAGCGTTGTTCTAGCGAGAACCTACGAGCAGTACTTC	CSVVLARTYEQYF
.	TRBJ2-7	TRBV19	TRBD1	TGTGCCAGTAGGAGACAGGGTTCCTACGAGCAGTACTTC	CASRRQGSYEQYF
.	TRBJ2-3	TRBV10-1	.	TGCGCCAGCACCAGTGGGAGATATTCGAATACGCAGTATTTT	CASTSGRYSNTQYF
.	TRBJ1-3	TRBV29-1	.	TGCAGCGTTCGAGTGTCGGTAAACACCATATATTTT	CSVRVSVNTIYF
.	TRBJ2-7	TRBV27	TRBD2	TGTGCCAGCAGTTTAGGGGGGGGTTACGAGCAGTACTTC	CASSLGGGYEQYF
.	TRBJ2-3	TRBV10-1	.	TGCGCCAGCAGTAGTTCGGCGAGGAATACGCAGTATTTT	CASSSSARNTQYF
.	TRBJ2-7	TRBV30	.	TGTGCCTCACAACAGGGCCCTTGGGGGGAGCAGTACTTC	CASQQGPWGEQYF
few	TRBJ1-2	TRBV9	.	TGTGCCAGCGCCCCGGGGGAGGGAGTGATCTATGGCTACACCTTC	CASAPGEGVIYGYTF
.	TRBJ2-7	TRBV28	TRBD2	TGTGCCAGCAGCCCTACTCCGGGGGGGCGGGGGCACTCCTACGAGCAGTACTTC	CASSPTPGGRGHSYEQYF
.	TRBJ1-1	TRBV5-1	.	TGCGCCAGCAGCCACGCGCAGGGCCGCACTGAAGCTTTCTTT	CASSHAQGRTEAFF
once	TRBJ1-2	TRBV4-1	.	TGCGCCAGCAGCCAATCAGGGTGGGGCTACACCTTC	CASSQSGWGYTF
many	TRBJ1-1	TRBV28	.	TGTGCCAGCCTCCGGGTTATGAACACTGAAGCTTTCTTT	CASLRVMNTEAFF
.	TRBJ1-1	TRBV2	.	TGTGCCAGCAGTGAACCCCAAGGGGATTTCAGAGCTTTCTTT	CASSEPQGDFRAFF
.	TRBJ2-5	TRBV9	TRBD2	TGTGCCAGCAGCGCCGGGACTAGCGGGGGGCAACAAGAGACCCAGTACTTC	CASSAGTSGGQQETQYF
.	TRBJ2-7	TRBV18	.	TGTGCCAGCTCACCGGCAGATTACGAGCAGTACTTC	CASSPADYEQYF
.	TRBJ1-1	TRBV19	TRBD1	TGTGCCAGTAGTATCCCACGGGACAGGGTTGAAGCTTTCTTT	CASSIPRDRVEAFF
.	TRBJ2-7	TRBV6-5	TRBD2	TGTGCCAGCAGAGTACTAGCGGGAGGTACCCACGAGCAGTACTTC	CASRVLAGGTHEQYF
.	TRBJ1-2	TRBV7-8	TRBD1	TGTGCCAGCAGCCCAGCGGCGCAGGGGGCTCGTGGCTACACCTTC	CASSPAAQGARGYTF
few	TRBJ1-5	TRBV6-6	.	TGTGCCAGCAGAGGAGGACAGCCCAATCAGCCCCAGCATTTT	CASRGGQPNQPQHF
.	TRBJ1-2	TRBV29-1	.	TGCAGCGTTGTTCGGGGTGAGGGCTACACCTTC	CSVVRGEGYTF
.	TRBJ2-1	TRBV5-1	TRBD1	TGCGCCAGCAAGGGGACAGGGACGTACAATGAGCAGTTCTTC	CASKGTGTYNEQFF
.	TRBJ2-5	TRBV10-2	.	TGCGCCAGCAGTGATACTAGGCAAGAGACCCAGTACTTC	CASSDTRQETQYF
once	TRBJ2-1	TRBV10-3	TRBD1	TGTGCCATCAGCGACGTTACAGGGGGCAATGAGCAGTTCTTC	CAISDVTGGNEQFF
.	TRBJ1-1	TRBV28	.	TGTGCCAGCAGCCCTGCCGCGGTGAACACTGAAGCTTTCTTT	CASSPAAVNTEAFF
.	TRBJ1-6	TRBV19	.	TGTGCCAGTAGTCTCTCCCGGGGGGGGGTGAATTCACCCCTCCACTTT	CASSLSRGGVNSPLHF
.	TRBJ2-3	TRBV5-1	TRBD1	TGCGCCAGCAGCTTGGGCGGACAGGGGGCAAGAGATACGCAGTATTTT	CASSLGGQGARDTQYF
once	TRBJ2-7	TRBV6-6	.	TGTGCCAGCAGTTACAGTGCAGGGATGGAGTTCGGCGAGCAGTACTTC	CASSYSAGMEFGEQYF
.	TRBJ2-3	TRBV6-1	TRBD2	TGTGCCAGCTTTACCTGGGGGGGGAGGGATACGCAGTATTTT	CASFTWGGRDTQYF
.	TRBJ1-1	TRBV6-5	TRBD1	TGTGCCAGCAGTTACTCGAGGGGACAGGGAGAAGCTTTCTTT	CASSYSRGQGEAFF
few	TRBJ1-6	TRBV6-4	.	TGTGCCAGCAGTTCGGGGTCCTCTAATTCACCCCTCCACTTT	CASSSGSSNSPLHF
.	TRBJ1-3	TRBV30	.	TGTGCCTGGAGTGTACTTGGAAACACCATATATTTT	CAWSVLGNTIYF
.	TRBJ1-4	TRBV7-9	.	TGTGCCAGCAGCTTATCGGGGTGGGGTGAAAAACTGTTTTTT	CASSLSGWGEKLFF
.	TRBJ1-4	TRBV5-1	.	TGCGCCAGCAGCCCCCCAACGGGGACAACTAATGAAAAACTGTTTTTT	CASSPPTGTTNEKLFF